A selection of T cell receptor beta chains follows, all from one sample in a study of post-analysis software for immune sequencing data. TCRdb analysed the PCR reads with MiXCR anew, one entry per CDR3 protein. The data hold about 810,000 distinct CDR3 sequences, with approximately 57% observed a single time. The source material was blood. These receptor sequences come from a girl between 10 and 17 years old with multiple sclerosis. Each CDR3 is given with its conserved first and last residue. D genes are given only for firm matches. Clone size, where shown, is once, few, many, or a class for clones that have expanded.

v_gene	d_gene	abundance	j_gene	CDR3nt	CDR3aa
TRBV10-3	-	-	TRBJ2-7	TGTGCCATCAGTGGTATTACACCCCGGGCACAGACCTTTTACTACGAGCAGTACTTC	CAISGITPRAQTFYYEQYF
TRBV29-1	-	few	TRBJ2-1	TGCAGCGTTGAAGATCCACGTGGGGGGTCCTACAATGAGCAGTTCTTC	CSVEDPRGGSYNEQFF
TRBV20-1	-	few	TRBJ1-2	TGCAGTGCTAGAGAACCAGGAACCTCCTATGGCTACACCTTC	CSAREPGTSYGYTF
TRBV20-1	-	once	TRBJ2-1	TGCAGTGCTAGACTCACACAGGGACGGGTTGCGCAGCTCTTC	CSARLTQGRVAQLF
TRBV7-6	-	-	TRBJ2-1	TGTGCCAGCAGCTTCCCCGAACACAATGAGCAGTTCTTC	CASSFPEHNEQFF
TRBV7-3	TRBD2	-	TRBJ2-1	TGTGCCAGCAGCTTAATGCCAGCGGGAGTGGGTGATGAGCAGTTCTTC	CASSLMPAGVGDEQFF
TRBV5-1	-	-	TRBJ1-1	TGCGCCAGCAGCTTGGCTGGGGAGGGGACTGAAGCTTTCTTT	CASSLAGEGTEAFF
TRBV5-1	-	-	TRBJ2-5	TGCGCCAGCGGAGGCCAACGGGGATCACGTGGAGAGACCCAGTACTTC	CASGGQRGSRGETQYF
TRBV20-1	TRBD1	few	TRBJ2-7	TGCAGTGCTGGACACAGGACAGGGCTCTACGAGCAGTACTTC	CSAGHRTGLYEQYF
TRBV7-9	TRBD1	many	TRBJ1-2	TGTGCCGCTGCCGGGACAGGGCAGAGCTACACCTTC	CAAAGTGQSYTF
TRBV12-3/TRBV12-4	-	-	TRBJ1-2	TGTGCCAGCAGTCGACACCGGGGCTACACCTTC	CASSRHRGYTF
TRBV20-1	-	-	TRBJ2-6	TGCAGTGCTAGAGATGAGGCAAATTTCGTCTCTGGGGCCAACGTCCTGACTTTC	CSARDEANFVSGANVLTF
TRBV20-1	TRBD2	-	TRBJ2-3	TGCAGTGCTAGGCTAGCGGAAGGCACAGATACGCAGTATTTT	CSARLAEGTDTQYF
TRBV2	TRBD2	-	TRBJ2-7	TGTGCCAGCAGTTCTACTACTAGCGGGAAGTACGAGCAGTACTTC	CASSSTTSGKYEQYF
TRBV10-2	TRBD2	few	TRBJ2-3	TGCGCCAGCAATCTCGGGACTAGCGGGGGCACAGATACGCAGTATTTT	CASNLGTSGGTDTQYF
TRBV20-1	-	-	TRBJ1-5	TGCAGTGCCATCGGGACAATTGCCCCCTCAAGGGATCAGCCCCAGCATTTT	CSAIGTIAPSRDQPQHF
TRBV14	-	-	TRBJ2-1	TGTGCCAGCAGCTTAACAGCGAACTGGTTCTTC	CASSLTANWFF
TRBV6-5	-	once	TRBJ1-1	TGTGCCACCCTAAGGCCGGGCGTGAACACTGAAGCTTTCTTT	CATLRPGVNTEAFF
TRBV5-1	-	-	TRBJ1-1	TGCGCCAGCGCTCCAGGGGCCTTGAACACTGAAGCTTTCTTT	CASAPGALNTEAFF
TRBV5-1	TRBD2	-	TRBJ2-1	TGCGCCAGCAGCTCCGTAACTAGCGGCCGGGAATGGAATGAGCAGTTCTTC	CASSSVTSGREWNEQFF
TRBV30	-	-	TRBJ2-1	TGTGCCTCCCCGAGCTACTCCTACAATGAGCAGTTCTTC	CASPSYSYNEQFF
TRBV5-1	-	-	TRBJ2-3	TGCGCCAGCAGCCTTGCGGGAACAAGGGCAGATACGCAGTATTTT	CASSLAGTRADTQYF
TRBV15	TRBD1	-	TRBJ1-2	TGTGCCACCAGCAGGAGGGGGACAGGGCCCAGGGATGGCTACACCTTC	CATSRRGTGPRDGYTF
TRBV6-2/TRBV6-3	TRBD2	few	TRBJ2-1	TGTGCCAGCAGTACGACGGGGGGGGGTTACAATGAGCAGTTCTTC	CASSTTGGGYNEQFF
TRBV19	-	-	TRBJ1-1	TGTGCCAGTAGTGGGTTGTCGGGCACCGAAGCTTTCTTT	CASSGLSGTEAFF
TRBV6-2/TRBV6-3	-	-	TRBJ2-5	TGTGCCAGCAGTTACTCCAGACTTAACAAAGGTGCAGAGACCCAGTACTTC	CASSYSRLNKGAETQYF
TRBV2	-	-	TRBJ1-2	TGTGCCAGCACCGAAGGATGGCCCAACTATGGCTACACCTTC	CASTEGWPNYGYTF
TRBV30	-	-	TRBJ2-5	TGTGCCTGGGAACCCCAAGAGACCCAGTACTTC	CAWEPQETQYF